The 12 T cell receptor beta chains below all came from one sample that was sequenced in a study of T cell responses to AZD1222 COVID-19 vaccine. Libraries were prepared by immunoSEQ multiplex PCR; TCRdb keeps only in-frame clonotypes and omits some of them. Of approximately 100,000 clones listed, 85% are singletons. Sequences were derived from peripheral blood, sampled 28 days after the second AZD1222 dose. The source of these receptors is an adult who received the AZD1222 COVID-19 vaccine.

The chain joins TRBV25-1 to TRBJ2-5; D remains ambiguous. Germline values: CDR1 MGHDK, CDR2 SYGVNS. The length of the CDR3 is 14 residues. V shed 4 bases and J shed 1 base, with 10 bases lying between them. The CDR3 DNA sequence: TGTGCCAGCAGTGCTGAGCGACCCCAAGAGACCCAGTACTTC. It encodes CASSAERPQETQYF.

The rearrangement joins TRBV12-3 or TRBV12-4 to TRBJ1-2; the D gene is possibly TRBD1 (5 bases). The CDR3 covers 13 residues. Trimming cost V 4 bases and J 7 bases, with 13 bases left between them. The CDR3 protein is CASSSRDRPGYTF. In DNA, the CDR3 is TGTGCCAGCAGTTCACGGGACCGCCCTGGCTACACCTTC.

The rearrangement links TRBV7-8 to TRBJ2-1; 7 bases match TRBD2. Trimming took 6 bases from V and 4 from J; bases not matched to a gene: 9. This CDR3 has 15 residues. CDR1 and CDR2 from the germline V gene are SGHVS and FQNEAQ. This CDR3 reads CASRPTGGPYNEQFF. CDR3 in DNA: TGTGCCAGCAGACCCACGGGGGGACCGTACAATGAGCAGTTCTTC.

The gene calls are TRBV27 and TRBJ2-7; TRBD2 matches 7 bases. This CDR3 is 14 amino acids long. J lost 4 bases, V lost 5 bases, and 8 bases had no gene match. The germline CDR1 and CDR2 sequences are MNHEY and SMNVEV (reference sequence). The CDR3 sequence: CASSPTFGGYEQYF. The DNA for the CDR3 is TGTGCCAGCAGTCCAACATTCGGGGGGTACGAGCAGTACTTC.

V usage is TRBV3-1 (or the pseudogene TRBV3-2) and J usage is TRBJ2-1; a possible D gene is TRBD1 (6 bases). The CDR3 has 17 residues. From germline, CDR1 is LGHDT and CDR2 YNNKEL (reference sequence). Trimming stripped 6 bases from V and 8 bases from J, with 26 bases between. In nucleotides, the CDR3 is TGTGCCAGCAGTACAGGGTTCGTGGGTCCGGTTGCCCATGAGCAGTTCTTC. It is translated as CASSTGFVGPVAHEQFF.

The rearrangement links TRBV19 to TRBJ2-3; D ambiguous. CDR1 and CDR2 (germline): LNHDA, SQIVND (reference sequence). The CDR3 consists of 15 residues. With 6 bases removed from V and 2 bases from J, the gap between germline ends came to 15 bases. The CDR3 region is CASSLLGAYTDTQYF. Here the CDR3 DNA reads TGTGCCAGTAGCCTACTCGGAGCCTACACAGATACGCAGTATTTT.

The CDR3 reads CASGRTGKNTEAFF. The CDR3 DNA reads as TGTGCCAGCGGCCGGACAGGGAAGAACACTGAAGCTTTCTTT. This chain joins TRBV6-5 and TRBJ1-1; 8 bases line up with TRBD1. The ends lost 8 bases at V and 1 base at J; junction bases unmatched: 6. The CDR3 totals 14 residues. Germline CDR1 MNHEY, CDR2 SVGAGI.

This clone appeared a few times. The gene calls are TRBV7-2 and TRBJ1-6; 8 nucleotides align to TRBD1. Germline trimming cut 6 bases from V and 10 bases from J; bases unmatched to any gene: 11. This CDR3 has 15 amino acids. CDR1 and CDR2 from the germline V gene are SGHTA and FQGNSA. The CDR3 protein is CASRPAGTGISPLHF. In DNA form, the CDR3 reads TGTGCCAGCAGACCTGCCGGGACAGGTATCTCACCCCTCCACTTT.

The gene calls are TRBV24-1 and TRBJ2-7; D remains ambiguous. The CDR3 spans 13 residues. Germline V gives CDR1 KGHDR, CDR2 SFDVKD. The V and J ends lost 1 base and 3 bases respectively, with 6 bases between them. The CDR3 DNA sequence: TGTGCCACCAGTGATTTCTCAGGCTACGAGCAGTACTTC. This translates into CATSDFSGYEQYF.

The chain employs TRBV3-1 (or the pseudogene TRBV3-2) and TRBJ1-4; 8 bases map to TRBD1. The CDR3 is 14 amino acids. Germline CDR1 is LGHDT and CDR2 is YNNKEL (reference sequence). The junction had 8 bases not matched to a gene; V was cut back by 4 bases and J by 10 bases. CDR3 protein: CASSPTGEWGKLFF. The CDR3, as DNA: TGTGCCAGCAGCCCGACAGGGGAGTGGGGAAAACTGTTTTTT.

This sequence joins TRBV25-1 and TRBJ1-2; D gene uncertain. V was trimmed by 3 bases and J by 0 bases, leaving 8 bases between them. This CDR3 is built from 14 residues. The V gene's germline CDR1 is MGHDK and CDR2 SYGVNS. CDR3 amino acids: CASSEQHTNYGYTF. As DNA, the CDR3 is TGTGCCAGCAGTGAGCAACACACTAACTATGGCTACACCTTC.

The chain combines TRBV25-1 with TRBJ2-2, with TRBD1 identical over 9 bases. The CDR3 has 14 residues. The trim removed 8 bases at V and 2 bases at J, leaving 3 bases unmatched. CDR1 is MGHDK and CDR2 is SYGVNS in the germline V gene. The CDR3 nucleotides read TGTGCCAGCCTGGGACAGGGCAACACCGGGGAGCTGTTTTTT. Translated: CASLGQGNTGELFF.